This TCR beta chain was profiled in a study of control samples from healthy donors and cancer patients. Trimming pared 4 bases from V and 0 bases from J, leaving 19 bases between. This CDR3 comprises 17 residues. CDR1 is SGDLS and CDR2 is YYNGEE in the germline V gene. Profiling relied on immunoSEQ multiplex PCR, and the TCRdb table lists in-frame clones only, not all of them. The sample holds approximately 90,000 clones, about 87% seen once. Material for sequencing was blood. The chain recombines TRBV9 with TRBJ1-2; D is unclear. This sequence was found in a woman aged 65 to 85 in good health. The DNA for the CDR3 is TGTGCCAGCAGCCACCCGCGGGGAGGGTCCTCTAACTATGGCTACACCTTC. As protein: CASSHPRGGSSNYGYTF.